The present entry profiles one T cell receptor (beta chain) with its context. The antigen remains unidentified. This entry belongs to a study of beta chain features in type 1 diabetes. Turning to the study itself: Across the samples, around 110,000,000 sorted cells were examined in total.

The CDR3 is 16 residues long. Trimming removed 5 bases from V and 3 bases from J; junction bases left unmatched: 6. Germline V gene sequence: CDR1 LGHNA, CDR2 YNFKEQ. Expressed TCRB transcripts were sequenced because the entire RNA isolate underwent reverse transcription. Naive, central memory and regulatory T cell samples averaged roughly 3.8 million reads. Data came from immunoSEQ multiplex PCR; TCRdb stores just in-frame clones and leaves some out. The sample carries a few hundred thousand clones, approximately 16% recorded once. General observations from the study: Patients with type 1 diabetes showed fewer VDJ junction insertions and more deletions.

Sequencing input: naive CD4+ T cells from blood. The clonotype was recovered from a woman in her late teens or twenties in good health. The chain joins TRBV4-2 to TRBJ2-7; TRBD2 aligns across 14 bases. CDR3 protein: CASSEGTSGSFYEQYF. The CDR3 DNA follows: TGTGCCAGCAGCGAAGGGACTAGCGGGAGTTTCTACGAGCAGTACTTC.